The 14 T cell receptor beta chains reported below all come from one sample, sequenced in a study of T-cell reconstitution after alpha-beta-depleted transplantation in children. Unique molecular identifiers were used to barcode this TCRbeta library. TCRdb reprocessed the PCR reads via MiXCR and lists one record per CDR3 protein. The sample has about 420,000 distinct CDR3 sequences; approximately 11% are singletons. The material sequenced was PBMCs from the stem cell graft donor, taken from the stem cell graft. The receptor source for this set is a human donor who donated a stem cell graft to a child with acute myeloid leukemia.

This clonotype was observed at least ten times. The chain employs TRBV5-1 and TRBJ2-3, with D perhaps being TRBD1 or TRBD2 (5 bases each). Germline CDR1 is SGHRS and CDR2 is YFSETQ. V dropped 4 bases and J dropped 4 bases, with 19 bases sitting between them. The CDR3 has 16 amino acids. This CDR3 reads CASSVNRDGLPDTQYF. CDR3 coding DNA: TGCGCCAGCAGCGTGAACCGGGACGGATTACCAGATACGCAGTATTTT.

This clonotype turned up a few times. The chain has TRBV30 and TRBJ2-2; TRBD2 matches 11 bases. The CDR3 sequence is 16 residues long. Looked up from germline, CDR1 is GTSNPN and CDR2 is SVGIG (reference sequence). J gave up 4 bases and V 2 bases, and 6 bases lay outside the gene matches. In DNA form, the CDR3 reads TGTGCCTGGAGTTTGATAGCGGGAGGGACCACCGGGGAGCTGTTTTTT. Translating it yields CAWSLIAGGTTGELFF.

The CDR3 DNA is TGCAGCGTTGTTTATGGGGGGGGTCTAGAGACCCAGTACTTC. This translates into CSVVYGGGLETQYF. V is TRBV29-1 and J is TRBJ2-5, with 7 bases that match TRBD2. Germline V gives CDR1 SQVTM, CDR2 ANQGSEA. The CDR3 length is 14 residues. J lost 4 bases, V lost 4 bases, and 9 bases had no gene match.

The rearrangement joins TRBV6-2 or TRBV6-3 to TRBJ2-1; D is uncertain. The CDR3 has 15 residues. Germline assignment: CDR1 MNHEY and CDR2 SVGEGT. V was pared by 0 bases and J by 0 bases, with 6 bases between. In DNA, the CDR3 is TGTGCCAGCAGTTACTCCTTAAGCTCCTACAATGAGCAGTTCTTC. As protein: CASSYSLSSYNEQFF.

The chain couples TRBV10-3 to TRBJ1-1; a possible D gene is TRBD1 (6 bases). V was pared by 2 bases and J by 6 bases, with 10 bases between. The CDR3 spans 13 residues. Looked up from germline, CDR1 is ENHRY and CDR2 is SYGVKD. CDR3 sequence reads: CAISEQGTPEAFF. CDR3 nucleotides: TGTGCCATCAGTGAGCAGGGGACCCCTGAAGCTTTCTTT.

There are many counts of this clonotype. CDR3 nucleotides: TGCAGTGCTAGGGGGACAGCAACTAATGAAAAACTGTTTTTT. Amino acids: CSARGTATNEKLFF. This chain uses TRBV20-1 with TRBJ1-4, with 7 bases that match TRBD1. In germline, CDR1 is DFQATT, CDR2 SNEGSKA (reference sequence). CDR3 length: 14 amino acids. V gave up 3 bases and J gave up 0 bases; unmatched junction bases: 1.

This clonotype was seen a few times. The chain links TRBV20-1 to TRBJ1-6; weak D call: TRBD1 (6 bases). This CDR3 contains 17 residues. Looked up from germline, CDR1 is DFQATT and CDR2 is SNEGSKA (reference sequence). The ends were cut back, 6 bases at V and 0 bases at J, with 18 bases in the middle. CDR3 coding DNA: TGCAGTGCCGAGGGGGACGGGGTTAGCTCCTATAATTCACCCCTCCACTTT. Protein sequence: CSAEGDGVSSYNSPLHF.

Many counts were recorded for this clonotype. The chain employs TRBV6-5 and TRBJ2-1; 9 nucleotides agree with TRBD2. The CDR3 consists of 15 residues. Per germline, CDR1 MNHEY and CDR2 SVGAGI. V lost 0 bases to trimming and J lost 4 bases; unmatched junction nucleotides: 1. CDR3 sequence (DNA): TGTGCCAGCAGTTACTCGCTAGCGGGATACAATGAGCAGTTCTTC. Residues: CASSYSLAGYNEQFF.

The chain's CDR3 is CASRPGTSGVSGELFF. The CDR3 nucleotides read TGTGCCAGCAGGCCGGGGACTAGCGGGGTCTCCGGGGAGCTGTTTTTT. This rearrangement joins TRBV12-3 or TRBV12-4 to TRBJ2-2; 13 bases fit TRBD2. There are 16 residues in the CDR3. Trimming at V came to 6 bases and at J to 6 bases, leaving 7 bases not matched to a gene.

In this sample, this clonotype turned up many times. The V gene is TRBV9, the J gene TRBJ2-2; the D gene is possibly TRBD2 (7 bases). V was pared by 0 bases and J by 8 bases, with 14 bases between. CDR1 is SGDLS and CDR2 is YYNGEE in the germline V gene. The CDR3 covers 15 residues. CDR3 nucleotides: TGTGCCAGCAGCGTAGCCCCCGGGGGGCAGGGGGAGCTGTTTTTT. It specifies CASSVAPGGQGELFF.

This rearrangement joins TRBV5-5 to TRBJ1-5; D is possibly TRBD1 (5 bases). The CDR3 spans 14 residues. Germline V gives CDR1 SGHKS, CDR2 YYEKEE (reference sequence). Trimming removed 4 bases at V and 2 bases at J, with 10 bases between. CDR3 residues: CASSHIGGNQPQHF. The CDR3 DNA follows: TGTGCCAGCAGCCATATAGGGGGCAATCAGCCCCAGCATTTT.

This clonotype was seen a handful of times. The CDR3 DNA is TGCGCCAGCAGCTTGGCCATGGGCAATGAGCAGTTCTTC. Translation: CASSLAMGNEQFF. The chain carries TRBV5-1 and TRBJ2-1, with D uncertain. The CDR3 runs to 13 residues. Germline loops: CDR1 SGHRS, CDR2 YFSETQ. With 0 bases removed from V and 6 bases from J, the gap between germline ends came to 7 bases.

This clonotype was counted only a few times. The chain uses TRBV27 and TRBJ2-5; TRBD1 or TRBD2 may be the D gene (5 bases each). V lost 5 bases to trimming and J lost 5 bases, with 18 bases between them. There are 15 residues in the CDR3. Germline CDR1 reads MNHEY; CDR2 reads SMNVEV (reference sequence). The CDR3 DNA is TGTGCCAGCAGTCCCGGGACGGAGCTGGGGGAGACCCAGTACTTC. Its translation: CASSPGTELGETQYF.

This clonotype was seen ten or more times. The chain joins TRBV9 to TRBJ2-3; unclear D gene. The V gene's germline CDR1 is SGDLS and CDR2 YYNGEE. The CDR3 has 14 residues. The V and J ends lost 5 bases and 4 bases respectively, with 14 bases between them. The CDR3 DNA sequence: TGTGCCAGCAGTAGTGGCGGCAACCCAGATACGCAGTATTTT. Translated: CASSSGGNPDTQYF.